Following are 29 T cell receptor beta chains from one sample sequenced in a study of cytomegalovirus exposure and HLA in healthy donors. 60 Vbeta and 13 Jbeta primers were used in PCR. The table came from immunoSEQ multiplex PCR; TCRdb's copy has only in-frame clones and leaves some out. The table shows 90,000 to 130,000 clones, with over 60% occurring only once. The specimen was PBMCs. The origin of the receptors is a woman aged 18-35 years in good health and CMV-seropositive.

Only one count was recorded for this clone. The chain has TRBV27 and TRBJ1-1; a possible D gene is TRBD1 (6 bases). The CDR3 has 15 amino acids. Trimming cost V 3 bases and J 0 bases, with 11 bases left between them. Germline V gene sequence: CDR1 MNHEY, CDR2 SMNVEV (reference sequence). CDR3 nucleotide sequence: TGTGCCAGCAGTTTTCTCGACAGGATGAACACTGAAGCTTTCTTT. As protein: CASSFLDRMNTEAFF.

The CDR3 nucleotides are TGTGCCTCCCGGAGGACAGGGGCCCCGAGCTCCTACAATGAGCAGTTCTTC. Its translation is CASRRTGAPSSYNEQFF. This rearrangement joins TRBV10-3 to TRBJ2-1; TRBD1 aligns across 9 bases. The CDR3 consists of 17 residues. Germline assignment: CDR1 ENHRY and CDR2 SYGVKD. V lost 11 bases to trimming and J lost 0 bases; unmatched junction nucleotides: 14.

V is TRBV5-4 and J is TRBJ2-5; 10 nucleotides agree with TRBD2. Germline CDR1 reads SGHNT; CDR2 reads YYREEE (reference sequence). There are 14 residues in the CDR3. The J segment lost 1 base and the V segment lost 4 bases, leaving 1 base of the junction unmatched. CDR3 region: CASSRTSGQETQYF. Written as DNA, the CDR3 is TGTGCCAGCAGCAGGACTAGCGGCCAAGAGACCCAGTACTTC.

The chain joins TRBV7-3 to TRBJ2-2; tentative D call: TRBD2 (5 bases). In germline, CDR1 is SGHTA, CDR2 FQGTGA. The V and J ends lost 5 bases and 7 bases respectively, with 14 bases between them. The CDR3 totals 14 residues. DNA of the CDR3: TGTGCCAGCAGCCCGAGGCTAGCTGGCGGGGAGCTGTTTTTT. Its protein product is CASSPRLAGGELFF.

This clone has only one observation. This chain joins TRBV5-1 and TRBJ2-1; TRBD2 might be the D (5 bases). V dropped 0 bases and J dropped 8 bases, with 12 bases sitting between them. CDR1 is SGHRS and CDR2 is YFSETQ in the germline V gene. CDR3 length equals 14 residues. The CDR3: CASSLVSSKDEQFF. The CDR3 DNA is TGCGCCAGCAGCTTGGTGTCTAGCAAGGATGAGCAGTTCTTC.

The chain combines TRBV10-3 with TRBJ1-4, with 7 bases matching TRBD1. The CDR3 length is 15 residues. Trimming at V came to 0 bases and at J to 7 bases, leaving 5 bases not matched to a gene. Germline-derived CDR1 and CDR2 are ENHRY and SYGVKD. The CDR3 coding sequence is TGTGCCATCAGTGAGTCAACAGGGGAATCTGAAAAACTGTTTTTT. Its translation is CAISESTGESEKLFF.

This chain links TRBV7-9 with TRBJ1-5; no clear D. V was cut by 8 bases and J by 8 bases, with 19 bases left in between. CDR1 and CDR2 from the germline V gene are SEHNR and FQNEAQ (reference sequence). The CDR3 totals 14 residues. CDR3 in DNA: TGTGCCAGCGCGTTTTTCGGGGAACGGGAGCCCCAGCATTTT. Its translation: CASAFFGEREPQHF.

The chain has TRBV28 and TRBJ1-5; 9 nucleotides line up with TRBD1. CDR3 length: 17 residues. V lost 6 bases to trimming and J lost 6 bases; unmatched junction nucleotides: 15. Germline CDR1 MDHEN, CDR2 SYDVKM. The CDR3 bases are TGTGCCAGCAGAACCACCGGGACAGGGCAAAATTTTCAGCCCCAGCATTTT. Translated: CASRTTGTGQNFQPQHF.

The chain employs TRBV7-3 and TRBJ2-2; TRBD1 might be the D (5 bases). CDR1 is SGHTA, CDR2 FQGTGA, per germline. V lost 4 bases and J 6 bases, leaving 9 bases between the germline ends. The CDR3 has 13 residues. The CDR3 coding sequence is TGTGCCAGCAGCTCAAAAGGGGCCGGGGAGCTGTTTTTT. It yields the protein CASSSKGAGELFF.

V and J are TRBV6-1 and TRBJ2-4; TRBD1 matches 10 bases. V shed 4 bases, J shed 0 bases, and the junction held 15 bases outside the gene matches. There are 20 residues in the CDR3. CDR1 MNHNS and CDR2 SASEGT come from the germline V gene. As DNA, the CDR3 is TGTGCCAGCAGTGCGCACCGGGACAGGGGTTATCTCCCAGCCAAAAACATTCAGTACTTC. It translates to CASSAHRDRGYLPAKNIQYF.

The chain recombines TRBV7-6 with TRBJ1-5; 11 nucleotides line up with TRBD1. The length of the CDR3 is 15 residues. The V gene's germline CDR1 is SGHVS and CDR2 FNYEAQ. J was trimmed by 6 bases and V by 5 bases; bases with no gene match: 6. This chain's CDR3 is CASSPGQGVVQPQHF. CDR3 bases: TGTGCCAGCAGCCCGGGACAGGGGGTTGTTCAGCCCCAGCATTTT.

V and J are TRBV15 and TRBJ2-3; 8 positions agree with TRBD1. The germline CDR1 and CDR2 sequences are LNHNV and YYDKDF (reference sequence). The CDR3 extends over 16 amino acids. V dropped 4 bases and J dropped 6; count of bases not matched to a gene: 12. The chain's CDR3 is CATSKGQGLLSDTQYF. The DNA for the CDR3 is TGTGCCACCAGCAAAGGACAGGGACTCCTATCGGATACGCAGTATTTT.

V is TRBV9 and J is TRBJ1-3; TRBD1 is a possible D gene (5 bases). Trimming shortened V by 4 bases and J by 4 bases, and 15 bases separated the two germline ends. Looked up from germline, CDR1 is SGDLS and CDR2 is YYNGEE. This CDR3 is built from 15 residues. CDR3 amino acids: CASSPRPGLGNTIYF. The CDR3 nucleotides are TGTGCCAGCAGCCCAAGACCGGGACTCGGAAACACCATATATTTT.

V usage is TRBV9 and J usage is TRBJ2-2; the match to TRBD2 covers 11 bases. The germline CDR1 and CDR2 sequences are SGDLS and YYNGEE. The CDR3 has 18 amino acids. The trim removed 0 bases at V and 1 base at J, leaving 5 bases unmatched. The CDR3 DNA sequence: TGTGCCAGCAGCGTAGAAGGTAGCGGGAGGGAGAACACCGGGGAGCTGTTTTTT. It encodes CASSVEGSGRENTGELFF.

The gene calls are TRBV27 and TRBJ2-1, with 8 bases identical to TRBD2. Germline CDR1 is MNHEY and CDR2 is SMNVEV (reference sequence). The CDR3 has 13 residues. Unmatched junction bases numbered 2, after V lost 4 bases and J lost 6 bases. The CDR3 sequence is CASSSGGFNEQFF. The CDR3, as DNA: TGTGCCAGCAGTTCGGGGGGGTTCAATGAGCAGTTCTTC.

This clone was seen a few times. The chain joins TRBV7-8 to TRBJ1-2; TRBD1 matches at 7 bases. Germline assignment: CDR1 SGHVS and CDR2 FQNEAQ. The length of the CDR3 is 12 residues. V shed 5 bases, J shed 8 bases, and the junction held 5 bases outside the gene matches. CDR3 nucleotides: TGTGCCAGCAGCCGGGACAGAGAAGGCTACACCTTC. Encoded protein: CASSRDREGYTF. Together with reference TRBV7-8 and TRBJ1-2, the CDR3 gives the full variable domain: GAGVSQSPRYKVAKRGQDVALRCDPISGHVSLFWYQQALGQGPEFLTYFQNEAQLDKSGLPSDRFFAERPEGSVSTLKIQRTQQEDSAVYLCASSRDREGYTFGSGTRLTVV.

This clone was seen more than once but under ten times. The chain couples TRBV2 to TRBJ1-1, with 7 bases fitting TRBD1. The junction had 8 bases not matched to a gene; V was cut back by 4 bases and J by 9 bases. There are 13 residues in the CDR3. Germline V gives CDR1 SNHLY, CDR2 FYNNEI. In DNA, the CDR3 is TGTGCCAGCAGTGGCGTCAGGGGGTATCAAGCTTTCTTT. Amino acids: CASSGVRGYQAFF.

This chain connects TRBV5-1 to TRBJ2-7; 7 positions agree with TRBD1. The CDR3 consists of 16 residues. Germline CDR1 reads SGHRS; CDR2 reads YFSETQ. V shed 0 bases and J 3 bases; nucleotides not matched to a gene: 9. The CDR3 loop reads CASSLDRGDPYYEQYF. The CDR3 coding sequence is TGCGCCAGCAGCTTGGACAGGGGAGACCCCTACTACGAGCAGTACTTC. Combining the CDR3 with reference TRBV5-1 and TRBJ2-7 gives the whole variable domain KAGVTQTPRYLIKTRGQQVTLSCSPISGHRSVSWYQQTPGQGLQFLFEYFSETQRNKGNFPGRFSGRQFSNSRSEMNVSTLELGDSALYLCASSLDRGDPYYEQYFGPGTRLTVT.

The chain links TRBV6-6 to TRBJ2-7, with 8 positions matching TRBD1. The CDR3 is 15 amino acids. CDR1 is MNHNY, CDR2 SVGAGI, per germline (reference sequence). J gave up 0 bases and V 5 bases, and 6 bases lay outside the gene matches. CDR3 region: CASSVRDRSSYEQYF. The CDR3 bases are TGTGCCAGCAGTGTCCGGGACAGGAGCTCCTACGAGCAGTACTTC.

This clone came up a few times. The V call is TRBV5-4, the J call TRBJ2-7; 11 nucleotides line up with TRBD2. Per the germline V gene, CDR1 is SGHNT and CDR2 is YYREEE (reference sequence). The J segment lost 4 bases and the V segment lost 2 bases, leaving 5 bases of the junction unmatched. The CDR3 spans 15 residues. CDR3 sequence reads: CASSLELAGVYEQYF. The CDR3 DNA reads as TGTGCCAGCAGCTTAGAACTAGCGGGAGTTTACGAGCAGTACTTC.

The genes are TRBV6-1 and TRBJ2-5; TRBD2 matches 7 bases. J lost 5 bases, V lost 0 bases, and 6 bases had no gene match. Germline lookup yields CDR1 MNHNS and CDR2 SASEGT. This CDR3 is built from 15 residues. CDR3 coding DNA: TGTGCCAGCAGTGAAGCGGGGAGGGCGTCGGAGACCCAGTACTTC. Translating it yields CASSEAGRASETQYF.

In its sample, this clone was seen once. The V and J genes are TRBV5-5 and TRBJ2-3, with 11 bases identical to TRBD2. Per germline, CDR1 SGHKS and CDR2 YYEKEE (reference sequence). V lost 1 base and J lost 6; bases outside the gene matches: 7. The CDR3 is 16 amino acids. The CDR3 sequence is CASSLSIAGGWDTQYF. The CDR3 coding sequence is TGTGCCAGCAGCTTGAGCATAGCGGGAGGGTGGGATACGCAGTATTTT. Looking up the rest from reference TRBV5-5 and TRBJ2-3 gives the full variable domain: DAGVTQSPTHLIKTRGQQVTLRCSPISGHKSVSWYQQVLGQGPQFIFQYYEKEERGRGNFPDRFSARQFPNYSSELNVNALLLGDSALYLCASSLSIAGGWDTQYFGPGTRLTVL.

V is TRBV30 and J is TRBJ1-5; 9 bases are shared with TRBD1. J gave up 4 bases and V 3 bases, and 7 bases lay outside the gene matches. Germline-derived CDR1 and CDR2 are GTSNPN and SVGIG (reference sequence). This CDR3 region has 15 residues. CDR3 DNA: TGTGCCTGGAGCAAACGGGACAGGGAGAATCAGCCCCAGCATTTT. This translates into CAWSKRDRENQPQHF.

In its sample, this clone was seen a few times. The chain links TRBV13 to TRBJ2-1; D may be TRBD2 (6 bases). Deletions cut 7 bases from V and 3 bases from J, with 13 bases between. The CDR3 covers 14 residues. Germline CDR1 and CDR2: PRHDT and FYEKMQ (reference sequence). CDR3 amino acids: CASTRGSGYNEQFF. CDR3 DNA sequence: TGTGCCAGCACCCGGGGTAGCGGCTACAATGAGCAGTTCTTC.

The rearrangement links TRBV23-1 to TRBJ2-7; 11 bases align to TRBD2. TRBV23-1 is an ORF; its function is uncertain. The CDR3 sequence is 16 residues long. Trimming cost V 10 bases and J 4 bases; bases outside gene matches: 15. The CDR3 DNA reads TGCGCCACCACGGGTCCAACTAGCGGGAGTCCGTACGAGCAGTACTTC. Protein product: CATTGPTSGSPYEQYF.

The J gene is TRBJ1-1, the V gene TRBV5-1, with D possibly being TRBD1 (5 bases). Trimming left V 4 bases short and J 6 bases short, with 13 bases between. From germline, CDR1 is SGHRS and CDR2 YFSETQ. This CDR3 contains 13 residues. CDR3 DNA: TGCGCCAGCAGCCCGGGAGGAGGGGCTGAAGCTTTCTTT. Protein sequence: CASSPGGGAEAFF.

CDR3 amino acids: CASSGTGVRKLFF. The CDR3 DNA reads as TGTGCCAGCAGCGGGACAGGGGTGCGAAAACTGTTTTTT. The chain recombines TRBV5-6 with TRBJ1-4, with 10 nucleotides matching TRBD1. Germline lookup yields CDR1 SGHDT and CDR2 YYEEEE. The ends lost 4 bases at V and 10 bases at J; junction bases unmatched: 4. The CDR3 covers 13 residues.

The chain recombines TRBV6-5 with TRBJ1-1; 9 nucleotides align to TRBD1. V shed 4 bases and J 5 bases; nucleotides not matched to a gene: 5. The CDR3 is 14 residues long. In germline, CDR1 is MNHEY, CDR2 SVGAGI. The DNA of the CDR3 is TGTGCCAGCAGTTTCTCCGGGACAGGGACTGAAGCTTTCTTT. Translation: CASSFSGTGTEAFF.

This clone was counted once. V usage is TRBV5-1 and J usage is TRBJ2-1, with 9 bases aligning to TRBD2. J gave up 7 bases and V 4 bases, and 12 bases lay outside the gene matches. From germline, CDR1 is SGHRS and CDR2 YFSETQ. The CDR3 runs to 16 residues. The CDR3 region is CASSPGASGAPNEQFF. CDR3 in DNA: TGCGCCAGCAGCCCCGGAGCTAGCGGGGCCCCTAATGAGCAGTTCTTC.